The entry below gives a single T cell receptor beta chain sequence along with its context. V gave up 6 bases and J gave up 2 bases, with 17 bases separating them. The germline V gene encodes CDR1 LNHDA and CDR2 SQIVND (reference sequence). This CDR3 has 16 residues. The data were produced by immunoSEQ multiplex PCR, yet TCRdb's version contains in-frame clones alone and is incomplete. The sample records about 480,000 clones, roughly nine tenths being singletons. This sample is part of a study of blood T cell repertoires in COVID-19. Across the whole study: Material from acute and convalescent COVID-19 was sourced from the United States, Italy and Spain.

The source is a man younger than 35 with COVID-19, enrolled during active disease. Sequencing input: peripheral blood. V is TRBV19 and J is TRBJ1-5; D gene unclear. The CDR3 here is CASSPPSQRGNQPQHF. The CDR3 DNA follows: TGTGCCAGTAGCCCCCCGAGTCAGCGGGGCAATCAGCCCCAGCATTTT. Complete variable domain (other parts from reference TRBV19 and TRBJ1-5): DGGITQSPKYLFRKEGQNVTLSCEQNLNHDAMYWYRQDPGQGLRLIYYSQIVNDFQKGDIAEGYSVSREKKESFPLTVTSAQKNPTAFYLCASSPPSQRGNQPQHFGDGTRLSIL.